This TCR beta chain comes out of a study of Ad26.COV2.S vaccination and SARS-CoV-2 variants. Study context: Intramuscularly, Ad26.COV2.S was given either once or twice, 56 days apart.

The sample holds one count of this clone. The target antigen is unknown. Germline CDR1 and CDR2: MRHNA and SNTAGT. The CDR3 runs to 14 residues. Trimming cost V 6 bases and J 3 bases, with 11 bases left between them. Assay used: immunoSEQ multiplex PCR; TCRdb lists only in-frame clones, some missing. Of 300,000 to 400,000 clones in the sample, around 87% are singletons; the top ten hold roughly 3.1%. Treatment here: roughly 20 received Ad26.COV2.S at low or high dose, single or two shots; roughly five received placebo; per-sample allocation not given. On day 63 after the first injection, vaccine and placebo recipients gave samples. General study points: CD8+ and CD4+ T cells specific for spike reportedly responded with substantial breadth after vaccination.

This specimen consisted of peripheral blood, obtained in a trial of Ad26.COV2.S vaccine versus placebo. The chain couples TRBV6-4 to TRBJ2-2; D gene uncertain. The origin of this receptor is a person between 18 and 59 years old who received the Ad26.COV2.S COVID-19 vaccine or a placebo. The CDR3: CASRPGRDTGELFF. CDR3 DNA: TGTGCCAGCAGACCGGGTCGGGACACCGGGGAGCTGTTTTTT.